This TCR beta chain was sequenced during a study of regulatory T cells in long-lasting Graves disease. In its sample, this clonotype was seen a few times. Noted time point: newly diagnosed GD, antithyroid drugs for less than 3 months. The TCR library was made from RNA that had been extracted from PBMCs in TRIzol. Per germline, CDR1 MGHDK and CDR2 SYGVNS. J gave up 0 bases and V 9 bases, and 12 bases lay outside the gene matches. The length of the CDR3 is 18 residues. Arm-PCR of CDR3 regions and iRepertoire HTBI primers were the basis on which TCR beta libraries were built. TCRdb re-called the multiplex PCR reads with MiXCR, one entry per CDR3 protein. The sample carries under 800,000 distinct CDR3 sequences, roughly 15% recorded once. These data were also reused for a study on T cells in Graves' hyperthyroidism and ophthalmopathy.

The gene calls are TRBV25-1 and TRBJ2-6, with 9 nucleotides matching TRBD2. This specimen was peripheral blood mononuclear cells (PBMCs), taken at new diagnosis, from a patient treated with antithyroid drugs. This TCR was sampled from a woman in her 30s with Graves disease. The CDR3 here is CASAPLGGRDSGANVLTF. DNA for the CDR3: TGTGCCAGTGCCCCTCTGGGCGGGAGGGACTCTGGGGCCAACGTCCTGACTTTC.